This TCR beta chain derives from a study of cytomegalovirus exposure and HLA in healthy donors. This clone was seen more than once but under ten times. The antigen remains undetermined. Whole-study results and caveats: Cytomegalovirus status was reportedly diagnosed by the classifier with high sensitivity and specificity.

In germline, CDR1 is MNHEY, CDR2 SVGAGI. CDR3 length: 14 residues. Trimming took 1 base from V and 4 from J; bases not matched to a gene: 1. The PCR employed 60 Vbeta primers together with 13 Jbeta primers. Profiled with immunoSEQ multiplex PCR; TCRdb holds only in-frame clones, not every one. This sample carries over 100,000 clones, roughly three quarters of them seen once, and the ten largest clones take approximately 3%. Sample: PBMCs. This clonotype was sampled from a woman under 30 in good health and CMV-seropositive. This rearrangement joins TRBV6-5 to TRBJ1-2; 9 bases align to TRBD1. This chain's CDR3 is CASSYLTGGYGYTF. The CDR3 region has the DNA TGTGCCAGCAGTTACTTGACAGGGGGCTATGGCTACACCTTC.